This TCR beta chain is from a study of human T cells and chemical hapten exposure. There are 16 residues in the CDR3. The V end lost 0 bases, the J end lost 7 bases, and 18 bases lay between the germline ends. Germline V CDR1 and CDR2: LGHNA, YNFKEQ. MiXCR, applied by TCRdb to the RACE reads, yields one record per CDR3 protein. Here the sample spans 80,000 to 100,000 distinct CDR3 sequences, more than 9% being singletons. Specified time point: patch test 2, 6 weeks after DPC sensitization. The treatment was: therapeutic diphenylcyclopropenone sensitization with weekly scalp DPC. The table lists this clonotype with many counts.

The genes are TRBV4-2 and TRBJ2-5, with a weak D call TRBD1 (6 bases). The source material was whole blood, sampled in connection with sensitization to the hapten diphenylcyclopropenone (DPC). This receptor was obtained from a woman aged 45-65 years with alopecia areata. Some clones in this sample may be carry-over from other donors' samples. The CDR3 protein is CASSQDMRGMLTTQYF. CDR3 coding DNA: TGTGCCAGCAGCCAAGACATGAGGGGGATGCTGACGACCCAGTACTTC.